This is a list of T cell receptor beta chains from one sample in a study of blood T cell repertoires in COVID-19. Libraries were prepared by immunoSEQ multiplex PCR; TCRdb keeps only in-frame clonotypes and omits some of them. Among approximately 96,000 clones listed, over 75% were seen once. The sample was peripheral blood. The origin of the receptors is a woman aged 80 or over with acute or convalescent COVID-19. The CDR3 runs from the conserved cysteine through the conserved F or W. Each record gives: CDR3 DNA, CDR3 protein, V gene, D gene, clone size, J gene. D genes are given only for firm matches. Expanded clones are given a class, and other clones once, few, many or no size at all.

TGTGCCAGCAGCCCCAGCGGGACAGGGAACACTGAAGCTTTCTTT | CASSPSGTGNTEAFF | TRBV11-2 | TRBD1 | once | TRBJ1-1
TGTGCCAGCAGCCCCAGGGTTGGGGAAAAACTGTTTTTT | CASSPRVGEKLFF | TRBV7-9 | - | - | TRBJ1-4
TGTGCCAGCAGTCGGACTAGCGGGGGGGCCAGTGAAGAGACCCAGTACTTC | CASSRTSGGASEETQYF | TRBV2 | TRBD2 | once | TRBJ2-5
TGTGCCACCCAGCTTGTGACAGGGGGCTACAATGAGCAGTTCTTC | CATQLVTGGYNEQFF | TRBV5-6 | TRBD1 | - | TRBJ2-1
TGCGCCAGCAGCTTGGCGGTCAGCACAGATACGCAGTATTTT | CASSLAVSTDTQYF | TRBV5-1 | - | - | TRBJ2-3
TGTGCCACCAGTGATGGGGGGAGCTATGGCTACACCTTC | CATSDGGSYGYTF | TRBV24-1 | - | once | TRBJ1-2
TGCGCCAGCAGCTTGAACAGGGGGGGGAATCAGCCCCAGCATTTT | CASSLNRGGNQPQHF | TRBV5-1 | TRBD1 | once | TRBJ1-5
TGTGCCAGCAGCTTGAGACAGGGAGTTTGGGGCTACACCTTC | CASSLRQGVWGYTF | TRBV5-4 | TRBD1 | - | TRBJ1-2
TGTGCCCCCGAGGGGGGACAGGGCAAATCTGGAAACACCATATATTTT | CAPEGGQGKSGNTIYF | TRBV19 | TRBD1 | - | TRBJ1-3
TGTGCCAGCAGTGGAGGGTCCTATAATTCACCCCTCCACTTT | CASSGGSYNSPLHF | TRBV7-8 | - | - | TRBJ1-6
TGTGCCAGCAGTTACAAGGACAGGGGGGGACACGAGCAGTACTTC | CASSYKDRGGHEQYF | TRBV6-5 | TRBD1 | - | TRBJ2-7
TGTGCCAGCAGCGACAACAGGGAACAGCCCCAGCATTTT | CASSDNREQPQHF | TRBV28 | - | few | TRBJ1-5
TGTGCCATCAGTGAGTCGACTGGGCAGCCCCAGCATTTT | CAISESTGQPQHF | TRBV10-3 | - | - | TRBJ1-5
TGTGCCAGCAGTCCGAGGGCTAGCGGGGCCCCCACAGATACGCAGTATTTT | CASSPRASGAPTDTQYF | TRBV2 | TRBD2 | - | TRBJ2-3
TGTGCCAGCAGCTTATCAATAGGGACTAGCGGGGGGGCCGCCGAGTTCTTC | CASSLSIGTSGGAAEFF | TRBV7-9 | TRBD2 | - | TRBJ2-1
TGTGCCAGCAGCCCCAAGGTGGAGGTACCTTGCAATCAGCCCCAGCATTTT | CASSPKVEVPCNQPQHF | TRBV21-1 | - | - | TRBJ1-5